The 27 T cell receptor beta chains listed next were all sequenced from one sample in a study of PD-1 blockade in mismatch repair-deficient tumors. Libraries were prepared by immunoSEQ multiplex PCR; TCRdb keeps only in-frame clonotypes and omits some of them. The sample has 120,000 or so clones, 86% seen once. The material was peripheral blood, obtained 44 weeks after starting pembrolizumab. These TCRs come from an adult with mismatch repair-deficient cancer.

The CDR3 loop is CASSFQGVYNEQFF. CDR3 in DNA: TGTGCCAGCAGCTTTCAAGGCGTCTACAATGAGCAGTTCTTC. The chain has TRBV7-4 and TRBJ2-1; D ambiguous. The V gene's germline CDR1 is SGHVT and CDR2 SQSDAQ. Between the trimmed V and J ends, which lost 3 bases and 3 bases, there was a span of 9 bases. This CDR3 contains 14 residues.

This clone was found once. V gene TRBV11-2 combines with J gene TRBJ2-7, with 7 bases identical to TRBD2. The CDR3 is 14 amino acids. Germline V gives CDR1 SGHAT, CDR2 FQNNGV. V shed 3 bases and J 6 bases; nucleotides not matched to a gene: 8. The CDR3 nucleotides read TGTGCCAGCAGCTTCGGGGGGTACAACGGCGAGCAGTACTTC. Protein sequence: CASSFGGYNGEQYF.

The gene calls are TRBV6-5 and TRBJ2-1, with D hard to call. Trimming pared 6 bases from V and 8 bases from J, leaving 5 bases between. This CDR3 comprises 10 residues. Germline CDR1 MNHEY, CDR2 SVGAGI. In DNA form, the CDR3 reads TGTGCCAGCAGAAGGGATGAGCAGTTCTTC. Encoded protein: CASRRDEQFF.

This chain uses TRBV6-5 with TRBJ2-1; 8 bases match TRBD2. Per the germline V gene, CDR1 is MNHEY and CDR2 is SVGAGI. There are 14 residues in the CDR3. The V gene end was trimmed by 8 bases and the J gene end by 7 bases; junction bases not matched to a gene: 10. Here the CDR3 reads CASGQSTSANEQFF. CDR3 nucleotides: TGTGCCAGCGGTCAGTCGACTAGCGCGAATGAGCAGTTCTTC.

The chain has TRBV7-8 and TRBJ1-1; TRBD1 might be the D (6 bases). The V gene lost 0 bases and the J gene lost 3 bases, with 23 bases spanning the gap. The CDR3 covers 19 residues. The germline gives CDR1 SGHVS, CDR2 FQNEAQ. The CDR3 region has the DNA TGTGCCAGCAGCTTAGCGAACGTCAGGCTAAGGGGGATATACACTGAAGCTTTCTTT. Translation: CASSLANVRLRGIYTEAFF.

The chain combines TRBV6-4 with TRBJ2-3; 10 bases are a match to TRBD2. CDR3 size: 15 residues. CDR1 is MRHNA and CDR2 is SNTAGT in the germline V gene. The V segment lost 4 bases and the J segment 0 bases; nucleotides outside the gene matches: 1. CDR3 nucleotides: TGTGCCAGCAGTGTTAGCGGGGGGAGCACAGATACGCAGTATTTT. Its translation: CASSVSGGSTDTQYF.

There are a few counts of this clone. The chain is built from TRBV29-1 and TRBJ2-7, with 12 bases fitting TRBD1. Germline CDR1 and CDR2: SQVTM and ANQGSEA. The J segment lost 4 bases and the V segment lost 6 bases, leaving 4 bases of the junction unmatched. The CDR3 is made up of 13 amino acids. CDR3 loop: CSVEGQGAYEQYF. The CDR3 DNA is TGCAGCGTAGAGGGACAGGGGGCTTACGAGCAGTACTTC.

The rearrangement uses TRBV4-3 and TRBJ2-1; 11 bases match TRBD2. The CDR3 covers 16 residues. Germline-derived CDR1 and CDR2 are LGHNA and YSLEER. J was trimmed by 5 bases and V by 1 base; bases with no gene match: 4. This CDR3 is CASSQAGTSGNNEQFF. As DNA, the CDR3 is TGCGCCAGCAGCCAAGCCGGGACTAGCGGCAACAATGAGCAGTTCTTC.

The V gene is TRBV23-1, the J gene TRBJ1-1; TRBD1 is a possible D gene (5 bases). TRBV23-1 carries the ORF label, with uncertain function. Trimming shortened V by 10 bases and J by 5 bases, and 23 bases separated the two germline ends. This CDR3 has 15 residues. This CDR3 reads CANNLVGREGTEAFF. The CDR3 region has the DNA TGCGCCAACAACCTCGTGGGCAGGGAAGGTACTGAAGCTTTCTTT.

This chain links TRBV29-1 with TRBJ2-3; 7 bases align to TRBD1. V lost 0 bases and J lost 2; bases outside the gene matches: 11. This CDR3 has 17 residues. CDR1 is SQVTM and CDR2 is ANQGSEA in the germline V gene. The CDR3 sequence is CSVEDLTGTDDTDTQYF. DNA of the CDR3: TGCAGCGTTGAAGATCTTACCGGGACAGACGACACAGATACGCAGTATTTT.

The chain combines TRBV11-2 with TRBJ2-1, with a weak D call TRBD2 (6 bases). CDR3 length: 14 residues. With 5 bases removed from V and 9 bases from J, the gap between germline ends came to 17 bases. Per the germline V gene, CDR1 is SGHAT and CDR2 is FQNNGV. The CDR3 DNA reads TGTGCCAGCAGCGGTAGCGGAGGGGTGGGTGAGCAGTTCTTC. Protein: CASSGSGGVGEQFF.

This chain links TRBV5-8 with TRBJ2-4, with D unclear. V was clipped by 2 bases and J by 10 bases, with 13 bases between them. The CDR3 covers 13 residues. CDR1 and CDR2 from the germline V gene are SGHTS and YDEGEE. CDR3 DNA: TGTGCCAGCAGCTTTATTATCCCCCAGATTCAGTACTTC. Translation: CASSFIIPQIQYF.

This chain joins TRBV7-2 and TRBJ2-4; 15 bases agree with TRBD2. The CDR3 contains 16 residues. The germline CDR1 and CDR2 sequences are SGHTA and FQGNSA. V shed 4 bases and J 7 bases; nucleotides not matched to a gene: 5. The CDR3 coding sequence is TGTGCCAGCAGCTCCCAGGGGACTAGCGGGAGGAACATTCAGTACTTC. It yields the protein CASSSQGTSGRNIQYF.

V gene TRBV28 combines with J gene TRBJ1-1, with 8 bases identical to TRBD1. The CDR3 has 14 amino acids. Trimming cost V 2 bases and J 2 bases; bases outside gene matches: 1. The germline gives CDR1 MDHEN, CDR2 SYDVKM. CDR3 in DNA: TGTGCCAGCAGTTTAGGACAGGGAAACACTGAAGCTTTCTTT. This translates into CASSLGQGNTEAFF.

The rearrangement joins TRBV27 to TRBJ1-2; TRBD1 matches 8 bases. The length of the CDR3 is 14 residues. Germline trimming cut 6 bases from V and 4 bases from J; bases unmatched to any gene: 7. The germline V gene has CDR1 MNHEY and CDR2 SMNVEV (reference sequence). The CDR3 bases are TGTGCCAGCAGCCGACTACAGGGGGGCTATGGCTACACCTTC. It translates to CASSRLQGGYGYTF.

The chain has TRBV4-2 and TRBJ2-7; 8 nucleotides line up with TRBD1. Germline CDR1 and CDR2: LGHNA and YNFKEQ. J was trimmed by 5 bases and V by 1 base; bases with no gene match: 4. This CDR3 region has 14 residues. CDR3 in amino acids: CASSQADRGNEQYF. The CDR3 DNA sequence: TGTGCCAGCAGCCAAGCAGACAGGGGAAACGAGCAGTACTTC.

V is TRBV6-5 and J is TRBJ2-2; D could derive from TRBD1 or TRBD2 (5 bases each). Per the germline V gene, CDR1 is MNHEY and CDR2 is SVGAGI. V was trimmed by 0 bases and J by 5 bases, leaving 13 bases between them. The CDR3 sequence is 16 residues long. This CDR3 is CASSYSMGVGTGELFF. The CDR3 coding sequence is TGTGCCAGCAGTTACTCGATGGGGGTGGGGACCGGGGAGCTGTTTTTT.

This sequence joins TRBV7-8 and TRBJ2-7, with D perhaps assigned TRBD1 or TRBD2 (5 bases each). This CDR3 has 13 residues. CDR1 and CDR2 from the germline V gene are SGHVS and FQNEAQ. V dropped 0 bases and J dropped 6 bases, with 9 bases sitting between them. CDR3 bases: TGTGCCAGCAGCTTAGCGTCCGGGGCCGAGCAGTACTTC. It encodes CASSLASGAEQYF.

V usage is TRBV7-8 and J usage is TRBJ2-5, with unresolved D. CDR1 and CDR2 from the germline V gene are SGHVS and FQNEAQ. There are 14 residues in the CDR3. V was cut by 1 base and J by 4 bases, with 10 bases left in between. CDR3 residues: CASSLGADRETQYF. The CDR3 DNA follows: TGTGCCAGCAGCTTAGGGGCCGACCGAGAGACCCAGTACTTC.

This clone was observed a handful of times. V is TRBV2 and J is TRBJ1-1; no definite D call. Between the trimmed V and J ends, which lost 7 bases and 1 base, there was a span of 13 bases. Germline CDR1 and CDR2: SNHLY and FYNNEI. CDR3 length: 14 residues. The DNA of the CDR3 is TGTGCCAGCAAGTCTTTATGGGCGAACACTGAAGCTTTCTTT. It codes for CASKSLWANTEAFF.

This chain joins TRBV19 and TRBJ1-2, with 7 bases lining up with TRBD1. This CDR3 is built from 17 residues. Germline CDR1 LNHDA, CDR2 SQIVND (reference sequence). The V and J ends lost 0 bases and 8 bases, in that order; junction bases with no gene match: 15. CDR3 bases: TGTGCCAGTAGTATAGACACCGGGACAGAGAGGGTAAGGGGCTACACCTTC. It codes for CASSIDTGTERVRGYTF. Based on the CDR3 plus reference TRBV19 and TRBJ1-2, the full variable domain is DGGITQSPKYLFRKEGQNVTLSCEQNLNHDAMYWYRQDPGQGLRLIYYSQIVNDFQKGDIAEGYSVSREKKESFPLTVTSAQKNPTAFYLCASSIDTGTERVRGYTFGSGTRLTVV.

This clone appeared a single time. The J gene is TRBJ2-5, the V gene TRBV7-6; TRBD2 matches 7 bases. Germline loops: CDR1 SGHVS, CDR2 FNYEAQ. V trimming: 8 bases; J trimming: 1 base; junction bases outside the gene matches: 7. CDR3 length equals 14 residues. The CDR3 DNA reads TGTGCCAGCTCCTGGGGGGGAGGCCAAGAGACCCAGTACTTC. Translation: CASSWGGGQETQYF.

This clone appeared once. The CDR3 nucleotides read TGTGCCAGCAGTGCCCGACAGGGGGCGCTCAGTGGCTACACCTTC. Its protein product is CASSARQGALSGYTF. The V gene is TRBV2, the J gene TRBJ1-2; TRBD1 aligns across 10 bases. The germline V gene encodes CDR1 SNHLY and CDR2 FYNNEI. The CDR3 has 15 residues. J lost 7 bases, V lost 4 bases, and 9 bases had no gene match.

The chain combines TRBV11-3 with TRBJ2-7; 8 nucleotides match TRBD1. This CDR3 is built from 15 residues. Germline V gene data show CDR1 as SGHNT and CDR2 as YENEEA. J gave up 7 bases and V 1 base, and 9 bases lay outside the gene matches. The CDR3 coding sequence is TGTGCCAGCAGCTTAGCCGGGCCTACAGGGGGGGAGCAGTACTTC. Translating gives CASSLAGPTGGEQYF.

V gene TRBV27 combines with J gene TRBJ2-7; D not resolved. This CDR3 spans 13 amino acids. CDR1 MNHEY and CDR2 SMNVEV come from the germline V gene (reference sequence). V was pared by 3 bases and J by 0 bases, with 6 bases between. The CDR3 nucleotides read TGTGCCAGCAGTTTTCGTAACTCCTACGAGCAGTACTTC. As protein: CASSFRNSYEQYF.

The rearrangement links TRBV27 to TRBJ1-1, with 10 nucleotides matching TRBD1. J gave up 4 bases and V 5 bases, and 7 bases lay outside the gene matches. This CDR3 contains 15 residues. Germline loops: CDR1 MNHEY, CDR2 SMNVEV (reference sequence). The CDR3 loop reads CASSPRQGAATEAFF. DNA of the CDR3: TGTGCCAGCAGTCCCCGACAGGGGGCAGCCACTGAAGCTTTCTTT.

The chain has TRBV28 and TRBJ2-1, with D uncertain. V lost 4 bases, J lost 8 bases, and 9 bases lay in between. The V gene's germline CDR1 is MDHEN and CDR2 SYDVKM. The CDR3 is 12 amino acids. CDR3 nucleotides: TGTGCCAGCAGTTCCATGTCCGATGAGCAGTTCTTC. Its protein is CASSSMSDEQFF.